The T cell receptor beta chain under discussion was sequenced for a study of T cell responses to AZD1222 COVID-19 vaccine. Study observations and caveats: The repertoires were collected only after the peak T cell response. Vaccine-related CD4 TCRs covered spike, predominating at 160-218 and 743-854. AZD1222 recipients seropositive at baseline numbered only five to seven.

This clone occurred once. Its antigen remains unknown. The junction shows a germline mismatch at one end, possibly a read error. Repertoires were generated with immunoSEQ multiplex PCR, while TCRdb's copy carries only in-frame clones and drops some. The sample consists of fewer than 150,000 clones, more than 85% of them appearing once. Germline assignment: CDR1 SGHTS and CDR2 YDEGEE. The CDR3 covers 16 residues. This receptor was taken from an adult who received the AZD1222 COVID-19 vaccine. The chain links TRBV5-8 to TRBJ1-2, with TRBD1 matching 7 bases. The sample consisted of peripheral blood, taken 28 days after the second AZD1222 dose. The CDR3 protein is CTSSLGQILTDSRYTF. DNA of the CDR3: TGTACCAGCAGCTTGGGACAGATATTAACTGATTCCCGCTACACCTTC.